The clone carrying this T cell receptor (beta chain) was counted once. The data stem from a study of blood T cell repertoires in COVID-19. Study details: Sources were T cells, B-cell-depleted T cells, or PBMCs; the material itself was cDNA or gDNA.

The repertoire was sequenced with immunoSEQ multiplex PCR; TCRdb's copy has only in-frame clones and lacks some. The sample contains tens of thousands of clones, nearly 90% of which appear only once. From germline, CDR1 is ENHRY and CDR2 SYGVKD. With 6 bases removed from V and 5 bases from J, the gap between germline ends came to 18 bases. The CDR3 covers 15 residues. V is TRBV10-3 and J is TRBJ2-3; no clear D gene. What was sequenced was peripheral blood. The receptor was derived from a man in his fifties with acute or convalescent COVID-19. The DNA for the CDR3 is TGTGCCATCAGGGGCGCTTATCGCACTGGAGATACGCAGTATTTT. Translating it yields CAIRGAYRTGDTQYF.